Below are 15 T cell receptor beta chains sequenced from a single sample in a study of blood T cell repertoires in COVID-19. Assay: immunoSEQ multiplex PCR; the TCRdb copy retains only in-frame clones and omits some. The repertoire holds under 300,000 clones, with 85% to 95% as singletons. The sequencing sample was made of peripheral blood. Receptors were obtained from a man younger than 40 with COVID-19, enrolled during active disease.

The rearrangement joins TRBV7-6 to TRBJ2-5; TRBD2 aligns across 10 bases. Germline V gene lookup returns CDR1 SGHVS and CDR2 FNYEAQ. V lost 4 bases and J lost 0; bases outside the gene matches: 5. This CDR3 contains 16 residues. This chain's CDR3 is CASSSPGLANQETQYF. CDR3 nucleotide sequence: TGTGCCAGCAGCTCTCCGGGACTAGCGAACCAAGAGACCCAGTACTTC.

The chain carries TRBV11-2 and TRBJ2-1, with 7 bases identical to TRBD2. The CDR3 sequence is 16 residues long. V was clipped by 1 base and J by 6 bases; unmatched bases: 9. Germline V CDR1 and CDR2: SGHAT, FQNNGV. In nucleotides, the CDR3 is TGTGCCAGCAGCTTAGTATCGGCGGGGGAGGGCAATGAGCAGTTCTTC. Protein product: CASSLVSAGEGNEQFF.

The chain couples TRBV6-5 to TRBJ2-3; TRBD2 might be the D (6 bases). CDR3 length equals 15 residues. V lost 8 bases, J lost 1 base, and 16 bases lay in between. CDR1 MNHEY and CDR2 SVGAGI come from the germline V gene. Written as DNA, the CDR3 is TGTGCCAGCGGCCACGGGGGAACCCGCACAGATACGCAGTATTTT. Protein sequence: CASGHGGTRTDTQYF.

The CDR3 sequence is CASSMVTSTDTQYF. Written as DNA, the CDR3 is TGTGCCAGTAGTATGGTGACTAGCACAGATACGCAGTATTTT. The chain couples TRBV19 to TRBJ2-3; D is ambiguous. The germline gives CDR1 LNHDA, CDR2 SQIVND (reference sequence). The V and J ends lost 3 bases and 0 bases respectively, with 7 bases between them. The CDR3 is 14 amino acids.

The CDR3 DNA reads as TGTGCCAGTAGTATGGGACAGTTGGACACTGAAGCTTTCTTT. Translating gives CASSMGQLDTEAFF. This chain uses TRBV19 with TRBJ1-1, with 7 bases matching TRBD1. The junction had 4 bases not matched to a gene; V was cut back by 3 bases and J by 3 bases. CDR1 and CDR2 from the germline V gene are LNHDA and SQIVND (reference sequence). The CDR3 contains 14 residues.

The rearrangement uses TRBV3-1 (or the pseudogene TRBV3-2) and TRBJ2-7; a weak D match, TRBD2 (6 bases). Per the germline V gene, CDR1 is LGHDT and CDR2 is YNNKEL (reference sequence). V shed 1 base and J shed 2 bases, with 12 bases lying between them. The CDR3 covers 15 residues. CDR3 loop: CASSQVRGSPYEQYF. Written as DNA, the CDR3 is TGTGCCAGCAGCCAAGTGCGGGGTTCGCCCTACGAGCAGTACTTC.

The chain combines TRBV19 with TRBJ1-2, with 8 bases lining up with TRBD1. There are 14 residues in the CDR3. V lost 5 bases to trimming and J lost 5 bases; unmatched junction nucleotides: 7. Germline V gives CDR1 LNHDA, CDR2 SQIVND (reference sequence). CDR3: CASSPGGAGYGYTF. Written as DNA, the CDR3 is TGTGCCAGTAGTCCAGGGGGCGCGGGGTATGGCTACACCTTC.

This clone has a single count. Other DNA variants within this sample encode the same CDR3. This rearrangement joins TRBV9 to TRBJ1-4, with 7 bases aligning to TRBD1. The length of the CDR3 is 12 residues. Germline assignment: CDR1 SGDLS and CDR2 YYNGEE. With 4 bases clipped from V and 8 bases from J, the junction kept 2 bases outside the gene matches. The CDR3 protein is CASSSRGEKLFF. The CDR3 coding sequence is TGTGCCAGCAGCAGCAGGGGGGAAAAACTGTTTTTT.

J is TRBJ1-2 and V is TRBV5-1, with a tentative D call TRBD1 (6 bases). In germline, CDR1 is SGHRS, CDR2 YFSETQ. The length of the CDR3 is 16 residues. The V end lost 4 bases, the J end lost 0 bases, and 16 bases lay between the germline ends. The CDR3 DNA reads as TGCGCCAGCAGCCCTGATTACAGGGAAGCTAACTATGGCTACACCTTC. This translates into CASSPDYREANYGYTF.

The chain recombines TRBV5-1 with TRBJ1-3; 7 bases fit TRBD1. Trimming at V came to 0 bases and at J to 0 bases, leaving 12 bases not matched to a gene. Germline CDR1 and CDR2: SGHRS and YFSETQ. The CDR3 has 19 amino acids. CDR3 in DNA: TGCGCCAGCAGCTTGGGGGGGTACCTGACAGGGTCCTCTGGAAACACCATATATTTT. Its translation is CASSLGGYLTGSSGNTIYF.

The chain employs TRBV14 and TRBJ1-1; the D gene is possibly TRBD1 (5 bases). From germline, CDR1 is SGHDN and CDR2 FVKESK. The CDR3 covers 18 residues. The V gene lost 1 base and the J gene lost 3 bases, with 21 bases spanning the gap. CDR3: CASSQARAGPSRDTEAFF. CDR3 bases: TGTGCCAGCAGCCAAGCCCGGGCAGGCCCGAGCAGGGACACTGAAGCTTTCTTT. The whole variable domain, remainder taken from reference TRBV14 and TRBJ1-1, is EAGVTQFPSHSVIEKGQTVTLRCDPISGHDNLYWYRRVMGKEIKFLLHFVKESKQDESGMPNNRFLAERTGGTYSTLKVQPAELEDSGVYFCASSQARAGPSRDTEAFFGQGTRLTVV.

The rearrangement uses TRBV5-4 and TRBJ2-5; 14 bases map to TRBD2. The CDR3 runs to 15 residues. Germline V CDR1 and CDR2: SGHNT, YYREEE (reference sequence). Trimming cost V 4 bases and J 2 bases; bases outside gene matches: 1. This CDR3 reads CASSGLAGGQETQYF. CDR3 nucleotide sequence: TGTGCCAGCAGCGGACTAGCGGGGGGACAAGAGACCCAGTACTTC.

The CDR3 here is CASSETGGQPQHF. As DNA, the CDR3 is TGTGCCAGCAGTGAGACCGGGGGTCAGCCCCAGCATTTT. The chain links TRBV6-1 to TRBJ1-5, with a tentative D call TRBD1 (5 bases). The CDR3 spans 13 residues. V was pared by 3 bases and J by 6 bases, with 9 bases between. Germline loops: CDR1 MNHNS, CDR2 SASEGT.

The chain recombines TRBV5-6 with TRBJ1-6; 7 positions match TRBD1. The length of the CDR3 is 16 residues. In germline, CDR1 is SGHDT, CDR2 YYEEEE. The junction had 4 bases not matched to a gene; V was cut back by 2 bases and J by 2 bases. The CDR3: CASSFTGDAYNSPLHF. In nucleotides, the CDR3 is TGTGCCAGCAGCTTTACAGGGGACGCCTATAATTCACCCCTCCACTTT.

The chain combines TRBV21-1 with TRBJ2-3; the table names TRBD1, a call not compared with the DNA. TRBV21-1 is listed as a pseudogene. This CDR3 contains 15 residues. The chain's CDR3 is CASSKGGQVTDTQYF. CDR3 nucleotide sequence: TGTGCCAGCAGCAAAGGTGGGCAGGTCACAGATACGCAGTATTTT.